These 30 T cell receptor beta chains were all obtained from the same sample, sequenced in a study of blood T cell repertoires in COVID-19. Some clones are missing from TCRdb's copy, which holds only in-frame ones; the method was immunoSEQ multiplex PCR. The sample yields around 72,000 clones, about nine tenths seen once. Source material: peripheral blood. These receptors were taken from a human donor with active COVID-19. The donor label of this sample is uncertain.

As to this clone: Distinct nucleotide sequences in the sample also encode this CDR3. The rearrangement joins TRBV5-4 to TRBJ2-7; 11 bases are a match to TRBD2. Germline assignment: CDR1 SGHNT and CDR2 YYREEE (reference sequence). The CDR3 sequence is 15 residues long. Trimming at V came to 0 bases and at J to 3 bases, leaving 2 bases not matched to a gene. For the CDR3, the DNA is TGTGCCAGCAGCTTGGAACTAGCGGGAGTCTACGAGCAGTACTTC. Translating gives CASSLELAGVYEQYF. Supplemented by reference TRBV5-4 and TRBJ2-7, the full variable domain reads ETGVTQSPTHLIKTRGQQVTLRCSSQSGHNTVSWYQQALGQGPQFIFQYYREEENGRGNFPPRFSGLQFPNYSSELNVNALELDDSALYLCASSLELAGVYEQYFGPGTRLTVT.

The count of this clone is one. V usage is TRBV9 and J usage is TRBJ2-7, with 11 bases lining up with TRBD1. Trimming took 4 bases from V and 4 from J; bases not matched to a gene: 10. The CDR3 extends over 16 amino acids. CDR1 SGDLS and CDR2 YYNGEE come from the germline V gene. The CDR3 bases are TGTGCCAGCAGCCCAAGACCCGGGACAGGGGGTTACGAGCAGTACTTC. This translates into CASSPRPGTGGYEQYF.

The chain joins TRBV9 to TRBJ1-3; TRBD1 agrees at 11 bases. This CDR3 is built from 17 residues. The V and J ends lost 0 bases and 2 bases, in that order; junction bases with no gene match: 4. Germline V gene lookup returns CDR1 SGDLS and CDR2 YYNGEE. The CDR3 DNA follows: TGTGCCAGCAGCGTAGACGGGGGACAGGGGGCTGGAAACACCATATATTTT. This sequence encodes CASSVDGGQGAGNTIYF.

The chain recombines TRBV24-1 with TRBJ2-1; TRBD1 matches 12 bases. J lost 7 bases, V lost 0 bases, and 6 bases had no gene match. The CDR3 is 17 amino acids. CDR1 KGHDR and CDR2 SFDVKD come from the germline V gene. The CDR3 nucleotides read TGTGCCACCAGTGATTTGTCGGGGACAGGGGGCGAAAATGAGCAGTTCTTC. It codes for CATSDLSGTGGENEQFF.

The gene calls are TRBV29-1 and TRBJ1-4; D is uncertain. Germline lookup yields CDR1 SQVTM and CDR2 ANQGSEA. The CDR3 runs 13 residues. V lost 5 bases to trimming and J lost 2 bases, with 9 bases between them. The chain's CDR3 is CSVLNKTNEKLFF. The CDR3 nucleotides read TGCAGCGTTTTAAACAAGACTAATGAAAAACTGTTTTTT.

The chain carries TRBV13 and TRBJ2-7; the match to TRBD2 covers 8 bases. CDR3 length: 15 residues. Germline V lookup: CDR1 PRHDT, CDR2 FYEKMQ (reference sequence). J was trimmed by 0 bases and V by 4 bases; bases with no gene match: 5. CDR3 nucleotide sequence: TGTGCCAGCAGCTCACGGGAGGGGGGCTCCTACGAGCAGTACTTC. It translates to CASSSREGGSYEQYF.

The chain recombines TRBV11-3 with TRBJ2-3; 9 positions match TRBD2. The CDR3 has 16 amino acids. Losses at the gene ends were 5 bases for V and 3 bases for J; bases not matched to a gene: 9. The V gene's germline CDR1 is SGHNT and CDR2 YENEEA. In nucleotides, the CDR3 is TGTGCCAGCAGCCCCCGGGATAGCGGGAGTACAGATACGCAGTATTTT. It encodes CASSPRDSGSTDTQYF.

The genes are TRBV11-2 and TRBJ1-2; 9 nucleotides align to TRBD1. The J segment lost 2 bases and the V segment lost 3 bases, leaving 4 bases of the junction unmatched. The CDR3 loop spans 15 amino acids. Germline V lookup: CDR1 SGHAT, CDR2 FQNNGV. CDR3 sequence reads: CASSLGQGPNYGYTF. CDR3 coding DNA: TGTGCCAGCAGCTTGGGACAGGGACCCAACTATGGCTACACCTTC.

The chain links TRBV24-1 to TRBJ2-7, with D possibly matching TRBD1 (5 bases). This CDR3 has 14 amino acids. Trimming took off 5 bases at V and 4 bases at J, with 14 bases between the two ends. The germline V gene has CDR1 KGHDR and CDR2 SFDVKD. This CDR3 reads CATSGGRVPYEQYF. DNA of the CDR3: TGTGCCACCAGTGGAGGCAGGGTTCCATACGAGCAGTACTTC.

This chain connects TRBV5-1 to TRBJ1-5; 7 positions match TRBD1. Trimming at V came to 0 bases and at J to 12 bases, leaving 9 bases not matched to a gene. Germline V gene data show CDR1 as SGHRS and CDR2 as YFSETQ. The CDR3 spans 14 residues. The CDR3 DNA is TGCGCCAGCAGCTTGGACCCCGGACAGGCGCTCCAGCATTTT. Its translation is CASSLDPGQALQHF.

The rearrangement joins TRBV13 to TRBJ2-1; 10 nucleotides line up with TRBD2. V gave up 5 bases and J gave up 10 bases; unmatched junction bases: 14. Germline V gene sequence: CDR1 PRHDT, CDR2 FYEKMQ (reference sequence). CDR3 size: 16 residues. CDR3 DNA: TGTGCCAGCAGCAATGGCCCAACTAGCGGGGCAGGCGAGCAGTTCTTC. It yields the protein CASSNGPTSGAGEQFF.

A few counts support this clone. The chain has TRBV30 and TRBJ2-5; tentatively, D is TRBD2 (6 bases). This CDR3 is built from 14 residues. Germline CDR1 reads GTSNPN; CDR2 reads SVGIG (reference sequence). Deletions cut 5 bases from V and 3 bases from J, with 16 bases between. CDR3 residues: CAWYRWGDEETQYF. CDR3 bases: TGTGCCTGGTACCGCTGGGGGGACGAAGAGACCCAGTACTTC.

V is TRBV7-8 and J is TRBJ2-1, with 7 nucleotides matching TRBD1. Losses at the gene ends were 5 bases for V and 3 bases for J; bases not matched to a gene: 7. Germline V CDR1 and CDR2: SGHVS, FQNEAQ. The CDR3 contains 15 residues. DNA for the CDR3: TGTGCCAGCAGCCTACAGGGGAGAGTCTACAATGAGCAGTTCTTC. Protein product: CASSLQGRVYNEQFF. Filled out from reference TRBV7-8 and TRBJ2-1, the complete variable domain reads GAGVSQSPRYKVAKRGQDVALRCDPISGHVSLFWYQQALGQGPEFLTYFQNEAQLDKSGLPSDRFFAERPEGSVSTLKIQRTQQEDSAVYLCASSLQGRVYNEQFFGPGTRLTVL.

V usage is TRBV5-1 and J usage is TRBJ1-4, with TRBD1 as a possible D gene (5 bases). Germline V CDR1 and CDR2: SGHRS, YFSETQ. The CDR3 is made up of 15 amino acids. Trimming removed 0 bases from V and 5 bases from J, with 11 bases in between. The CDR3 loop reads CASSLAGRTNEKLFF. DNA of the CDR3: TGCGCCAGCAGCTTGGCTGGACGGACAAATGAAAAACTGTTTTTT.

V and J are TRBV27 and TRBJ1-1; a weak D match, TRBD1 (6 bases). The germline gives CDR1 MNHEY, CDR2 SMNVEV (reference sequence). The CDR3 loop spans 14 amino acids. Trimming took 5 bases from V and 1 from J, leaving 11 bases between them. The CDR3 is CASSHRQENTEAFF. In nucleotides, the CDR3 is TGTGCCAGCAGTCACCGACAGGAGAACACTGAAGCTTTCTTT.

This chain joins TRBV7-8 and TRBJ2-1; 9 bases fit TRBD2. CDR3 size: 11 residues. CDR1 SGHVS and CDR2 FQNEAQ come from the germline V gene. With 3 bases clipped from V and 16 bases from J, the junction kept 4 bases outside the gene matches. CDR3 nucleotides: TGTGCCAGCAGCTTGGCGGGAGGGCAATTCTTC. Encoded protein: CASSLAGGQFF.

V and J are TRBV18 and TRBJ2-6; 7 positions agree with TRBD1. The CDR3 length is 18 residues. Germline V lookup: CDR1 KGHSH, CDR2 LQKENI. Germline trimming cut 1 base from V and 0 bases from J; bases unmatched to any gene: 6. This CDR3 is CASSPRDSYSSGANVLTF. The CDR3 coding sequence is TGTGCCAGCTCACCACGGGACAGCTATAGCTCTGGGGCCAACGTCCTGACTTTC.

The chain joins TRBV10-1 to TRBJ2-1; TRBD1 matches at 8 bases. This CDR3 spans 13 amino acids. J was trimmed by 8 bases and V by 6 bases; bases with no gene match: 6. The germline V gene encodes CDR1 WNHNN and CDR2 SYGVQD (reference sequence). The DNA for the CDR3 is TGCGCCAGCAGGCCCGGACAGGGCGATGAGCAGTTCTTC. Translating it yields CASRPGQGDEQFF.

V and J are TRBV24-1 and TRBJ2-5, with 8 bases that match TRBD2. This CDR3 is built from 14 residues. With V trimmed by 9 bases and J by 4 bases, 9 bases remained unmatched. Germline CDR1 is KGHDR and CDR2 is SFDVKD. The CDR3 bases are TGTGCCACCTCGCCGGGAGGGCAAGTAGAGACCCAGTACTTC. Translation: CATSPGGQVETQYF.

V usage is TRBV3-1 (or the pseudogene TRBV3-2) and J usage is TRBJ1-2; D unclear. The V end lost 1 base, the J end lost 0 bases, and 6 bases lay between the germline ends. Germline CDR1 and CDR2: LGHDT and YNNKEL (reference sequence). The CDR3 covers 14 residues. CDR3 residues: CASSQVSANYGYTF. The CDR3, as DNA: TGTGCCAGCAGCCAAGTGTCAGCTAACTATGGCTACACCTTC.

CDR3 nucleotides: TGTGCCAGCTGCAGAGGGCTAGCGGTTGACAATGAGCAGTTCTTC. Translated: CASCRGLAVDNEQFF. The chain combines TRBV7-2 with TRBJ2-1; TRBD2 matches 7 bases. This CDR3 has 15 amino acids. V dropped 8 bases and J dropped 5; count of bases not matched to a gene: 12. CDR1 is SGHTA and CDR2 is FQGNSA in the germline V gene.

This clone was detected a few times. This chain uses TRBV18 with TRBJ1-1, with 10 bases fitting TRBD1. The CDR3 is 17 residues long. Trimming cost V 3 bases and J 6 bases; bases outside gene matches: 13. The germline gives CDR1 KGHSH, CDR2 LQKENI. Here the CDR3 reads CASSPTGQGTLGSEAFF. CDR3 coding DNA: TGTGCCAGCTCACCCACGGGACAGGGGACTCTCGGCTCTGAAGCTTTCTTT.

This clone was observed a handful of times. The CDR3 region has the DNA TGCGCCAGCAGCCAAGAGCTGGGGAGCTACGAGCAGTACTTC. Amino acid sequence: CASSQELGSYEQYF. This chain joins TRBV4-3 and TRBJ2-7; weak D call: TRBD2 (5 bases). The CDR3 runs 14 residues. Germline V gene lookup returns CDR1 LGHNA and CDR2 YSLEER. Trimming removed 0 bases at V and 3 bases at J, with 9 bases between.

The CDR3 protein is CASSPTGNYGYTF. Here the CDR3 DNA reads TGTGCCAGCAGTCCGACAGGGAACTATGGCTACACCTTC. The chain is built from TRBV6-2 or TRBV6-3 and TRBJ1-2, with 7 bases lining up with TRBD1. CDR3 length: 13 amino acids. V was pared by 5 bases and J by 2 bases, with 2 bases of the junction left unmatched. Germline CDR1 reads MNHEY; CDR2 reads SVGEGT.

V gene TRBV28 combines with J gene TRBJ1-2; maybe TRBD1 (5 bases). Trimming took 6 bases from V and 8 from J, leaving 16 bases between them. CDR3 length: 13 residues. Germline V gene sequence: CDR1 MDHEN, CDR2 SYDVKM. CDR3 in amino acids: CASSVIGEDGYTF. The CDR3 coding sequence is TGTGCCAGCAGCGTGATAGGGGAGGACGGCTACACCTTC.

The chain employs TRBV29-1 and TRBJ2-5; D gene uncertain. The CDR3 is made up of 12 amino acids. CDR1 and CDR2 from the germline V gene are SQVTM and ANQGSEA. Trimming shortened V by 5 bases and J by 1 base, and 8 bases separated the two germline ends. CDR3 residues: CSVSATQETQYF. DNA for the CDR3: TGCAGCGTTAGCGCCACCCAAGAGACCCAGTACTTC.

The rearrangement joins TRBV4-2 to TRBJ2-1; D gene unclear. Between the trimmed V and J ends, which lost 2 bases and 0 bases, there was a span of 8 bases. The CDR3 runs 15 residues. From germline, CDR1 is LGHNA and CDR2 YNFKEQ. The CDR3 is CASSQTRYSYNEQFF. CDR3 DNA sequence: TGTGCCAGCAGCCAAACCCGGTACTCCTACAATGAGCAGTTCTTC.

The CDR3 bases are TGCGCCAGCAGCCAGGGCTCAGGGGAGTGGGATGAGCAGTTCTTC. Residues: CASSQGSGEWDEQFF. The chain recombines TRBV4-3 with TRBJ2-1; D perhaps matches TRBD1 (6 bases). Germline V gene lookup returns CDR1 LGHNA and CDR2 YSLEER. V lost 3 bases and J 8 bases, leaving 17 bases between the germline ends. The CDR3 consists of 15 residues.

The chain couples TRBV2 to TRBJ2-7; TRBD1 matches at 7 bases. The CDR3 length is 17 residues. Trimming took 5 bases from V and 0 from J; bases not matched to a gene: 13. Germline V gene lookup returns CDR1 SNHLY and CDR2 FYNNEI. For the CDR3, the DNA is TGTGCCAGCAGTTCACCACCGGGACAGCTTATCTCCTACGAGCAGTACTTC. Protein: CASSSPPGQLISYEQYF.

The chain combines TRBV10-3 with TRBJ2-1, with 11 bases fitting TRBD2. From germline, CDR1 is ENHRY and CDR2 SYGVKD. V shed 7 bases, J shed 5 bases, and the junction held 10 bases outside the gene matches. This CDR3 comprises 16 residues. CDR3 sequence (DNA): TGTGCCATCACCGGGACTAGCGGAAGGGATGACAATGAGCAGTTCTTC. Its protein is CAITGTSGRDDNEQFF.